The 28 T cell receptor beta chains below all came from one sample that was sequenced in a study of T cells of healthy individuals. TCRdb passed the 5' RACE reads through MiXCR, listing each CDR3 protein once. The sample carries fewer than 70,000 distinct CDR3 sequences, approximately 15% recorded once. Receptors originate from a human donor in good health.

This clonotype ranks as medium-sized. This sequence joins TRBV5-1 and TRBJ2-3; 9 bases match TRBD2. V lost 0 bases, J lost 4 bases, and 6 bases stayed unmatched. There are 16 residues in the CDR3. CDR1 SGHRS and CDR2 YFSETQ come from the germline V gene. CDR3 coding DNA: TGCGCCAGCAGCTTGGAGGGAGCGGGGGGCCCAGATACGCAGTATTTT. Its translation: CASSLEGAGGPDTQYF.

The chain uses TRBV7-9 and TRBJ2-7; D not certain. This CDR3 contains 13 residues. V was shortened by 1 base and J by 6 bases, with 10 bases between the two germline ends. The V gene's germline CDR1 is SEHNR and CDR2 FQNEAQ (reference sequence). The CDR3 here is CASSLDGRFEQYF. Here the CDR3 DNA reads TGTGCCAGCAGCTTAGATGGACGGTTCGAGCAGTACTTC.

This clonotype was seen only a few times. The gene calls are TRBV29-1 and TRBJ2-3; D might be TRBD1 or TRBD2, each matching 5 bases. CDR3 length: 13 amino acids. Germline values: CDR1 SQVTM, CDR2 ANQGSEA. The germline V and J ends were trimmed by 7 bases and 4 bases, with 15 bases remaining between them. CDR3 region: CSAEGINSDTQYF. The DNA for the CDR3 is TGCAGCGCCGAGGGGATAAATTCAGATACGCAGTATTTT.

The sample holds a few counts of this clonotype. The V gene is TRBV6-2 or TRBV6-3, the J gene TRBJ2-2, with TRBD2 as a possible D gene (6 bases). The CDR3 has 15 residues. Germline values: CDR1 MNHEY, CDR2 SVGEGT. Trimming pared 0 bases from V and 6 bases from J, leaving 11 bases between. CDR3 region: CASSYSIAVPGELFF. The DNA for the CDR3 is TGTGCCAGCAGTTACTCGATAGCGGTTCCCGGGGAGCTGTTTTTT.

This chain uses TRBV19 with TRBJ2-7; a weak D match, TRBD2 (6 bases). The CDR3 contains 14 residues. V was cut by 5 bases and J by 7 bases, with 18 bases left in between. Per the germline V gene, CDR1 is LNHDA and CDR2 is SQIVND (reference sequence). The CDR3 sequence: CASSPAGSREEQYF. DNA for the CDR3: TGTGCCAGTAGTCCGGCCGGGAGCCGGGAAGAGCAGTACTTC.

This clonotype came up many times. This chain connects TRBV30 to TRBJ2-5; 8 nucleotides line up with TRBD1. Germline V gives CDR1 GTSNPN, CDR2 SVGIG (reference sequence). CDR3 length: 14 residues. V shed 2 bases, J shed 4 bases, and the junction held 6 bases outside the gene matches. The CDR3 spells CAWSSDREGETQYF. CDR3 in DNA: TGTGCCTGGAGTTCGGACAGGGAAGGAGAGACCCAGTACTTC.

This clonotype has just a few counts. This rearrangement joins TRBV5-5 to TRBJ2-7; 10 nucleotides agree with TRBD1. Germline-derived CDR1 and CDR2 are SGHKS and YYEKEE (reference sequence). V was pared by 3 bases and J by 6 bases, with 3 bases of the junction left unmatched. The CDR3 totals 13 residues. DNA for the CDR3: TGTGCCAGCAGCTCCGGGACAGGGGCCGAGCAGTACTTC. This codes for CASSSGTGAEQYF.

The rearrangement links TRBV20-1 to TRBJ2-5, with 7 bases matching TRBD1. The CDR3 contains 13 residues. The V and J ends lost 4 bases and 3 bases, in that order; junction bases with no gene match: 5. CDR1 is DFQATT, CDR2 SNEGSKA, per germline (reference sequence). For the CDR3, the DNA is TGCAGTGCTACGGACAGGAGAAAAGAGACCCAGTACTTC. As protein: CSATDRRKETQYF.

This clonotype was detected a few times. The chain is built from TRBV6-7 and TRBJ2-7, with a weak D call TRBD2 (6 bases). TRBV6-7 is an open reading frame whose function is uncertain. Trimming cost V 6 bases and J 0 bases, with 15 bases left between them. CDR3 length: 15 residues. CDR3 sequence (DNA): TGTGCCAGCAGACCCGCGGGACCCTCCTCCTACGAGCAGTACTTC. It yields the protein CASRPAGPSSYEQYF.

The chain recombines TRBV2 with TRBJ2-3; weak D call: TRBD2 (5 bases). The CDR3 consists of 12 residues. V was trimmed by 6 bases and J by 4 bases, leaving 8 bases between them. Germline loops: CDR1 SNHLY, CDR2 FYNNEI. CDR3 region: CASRGAPDTQYF. The CDR3 bases are TGTGCCAGCAGGGGAGCTCCAGATACGCAGTATTTT.

The chain couples TRBV20-1 to TRBJ2-1, with D unresolved. This CDR3 has 15 residues. Germline-derived CDR1 and CDR2 are DFQATT and SNEGSKA (reference sequence). The V and J ends lost 0 bases and 7 bases respectively, with 16 bases between them. In DNA form, the CDR3 reads TGCAGTGCTAGAGATCCCAGACCGCCAGCGAATGAGCAGTTCTTC. Protein sequence: CSARDPRPPANEQFF.

This clonotype was seen repeatedly, ten times or more. The CDR3 DNA reads as TGCAGTGCTGCGGTGACTAGCGCATCCCTTAGCACAGATACGCAGTATTTT. Amino acid sequence: CSAAVTSASLSTDTQYF. The rearrangement uses TRBV20-1 and TRBJ2-3; 8 positions match TRBD2. V was pared by 5 bases and J by 0 bases, with 13 bases of the junction left unmatched. CDR3 length equals 17 residues. Germline CDR1 and CDR2: DFQATT and SNEGSKA (reference sequence).

V is TRBV20-1 and J is TRBJ2-3; 11 bases match TRBD1. With 3 bases clipped from V and 0 bases from J, the junction kept 8 bases outside the gene matches. The CDR3 totals 17 residues. Germline V gene data show CDR1 as DFQATT and CDR2 as SNEGSKA (reference sequence). The CDR3 reads CSASGQGADKSTDTQYF. The CDR3 nucleotides are TGCAGTGCTAGTGGACAGGGGGCTGACAAGAGCACAGATACGCAGTATTTT.

This clonotype has just a few counts. This chain connects TRBV6-1 to TRBJ2-7; D ambiguous. CDR1 and CDR2 from the germline V gene are MNHNS and SASEGT. V was cut by 4 bases and J by 1 base, with 8 bases left in between. The length of the CDR3 is 13 residues. Here the CDR3 DNA reads TGTGCCAGCAGTGTCACCCCGTCCTACGAGCAGTACTTC. It yields the protein CASSVTPSYEQYF.

This clonotype came up a few times. The chain uses TRBV9 and TRBJ2-3, with D possibly being TRBD1 (6 bases). CDR1 is SGDLS, CDR2 YYNGEE, per germline. Trimming shortened V by 0 bases and J by 2 bases, and 16 bases separated the two germline ends. CDR3 length equals 17 residues. The CDR3 nucleotides are TGTGCCAGCAGCGTAGCGATAGGGGGTACCTACACAGATACGCAGTATTTT. This codes for CASSVAIGGTYTDTQYF. The full variable domain, completed using reference TRBV9 and TRBJ2-3, is DSGVTQTPKHLITATGQRVTLRCSPRSGDLSVYWYQQSLDQGLQFLIQYYNGEERAKGNILERFSAQQFPDLHSELNLSSLELGDSALYFCASSVAIGGTYTDTQYFGPGTRLTVL.

The V call is TRBV11-2, the J call TRBJ1-6; 9 bases align to TRBD1. CDR3 length: 14 amino acids. Looked up from germline, CDR1 is SGHAT and CDR2 is FQNNGV. Trimming removed 4 bases from V and 7 bases from J; junction bases left unmatched: 2. CDR3 in DNA: TGTGCCAGCAGCTCGACAGGGGGGAATTCACCCCTCCACTTT. Residues: CASSSTGGNSPLHF. The complete variable domain, with remaining parts taken from reference TRBV11-2 and TRBJ1-6, reads EAGVAQSPRYKIIEKRQSVAFWCNPISGHATLYWYQQILGQGPKLLIQFQNNGVVDDSQLPKDRFSAERLKGVDSTLKIQPAKLEDSAVYLCASSSTGGNSPLHFGNGTRLTVT.

The gene calls are TRBV5-1 and TRBJ2-1; 8 nucleotides agree with TRBD2. Germline lookup yields CDR1 SGHRS and CDR2 YFSETQ. The CDR3 spans 15 residues. J lost 8 bases, V lost 6 bases, and 13 bases had no gene match. CDR3 sequence (DNA): TGCGCCAGCACCCCCCAAAGCGGGAGAATACATGAGCAGTTCTTC. This encodes CASTPQSGRIHEQFF.

The V and J genes are TRBV21-1 and TRBJ2-5. TRBV21-1 is deemed a pseudogene. The CDR3 has 16 residues. The CDR3 loop is CASSKHEVKAQETQYF. Written as DNA, the CDR3 is TGTGCCAGCAGCAAACATGAGGTTAAGGCCCAAGAGACCCAGTACTTC.

This clonotype was detected a few times. The chain has TRBV20-1 and TRBJ2-1; tentative D call: TRBD1 (6 bases). The V gene's germline CDR1 is DFQATT and CDR2 SNEGSKA (reference sequence). The V end lost 8 bases, the J end lost 7 bases, and 21 bases lay between the germline ends. The CDR3 is 14 amino acids. The CDR3 DNA follows: TGCAGTCCCTCCGCCCAGGGGATAATGAATGAGCAGTTCTTC. Translation gives CSPSAQGIMNEQFF.

Regarding this clonotype: A clone one base away is much larger, so this may be a read error. The chain is built from TRBV5-1 and TRBJ1-3; unclear D gene. The CDR3 loop spans 16 amino acids. Germline V CDR1 and CDR2: SGHRS, YFSETQ. CDR3 loop: CASSLGPVGSGTTIYF. In DNA form, the CDR3 reads TGCGCCAGCAGCTTGGGGCCGGTGGGTTCTGGAACCACCATATATTTT. Based on the CDR3 plus reference TRBV5-1 and TRBJ1-3, the full variable domain is KAGVTQTPRYLIKTRGQQVTLSCSPISGHRSVSWYQQTPGQGLQFLFEYFSETQRNKGNFPGRFSGRQFSNSRSEMNVSTLELGDSALYLCASSLGPVGSGTTIYFGEGSWLTVV.

This clonotype has just a few counts. The J gene is TRBJ1-2, the V gene TRBV12-3 or TRBV12-4; 10 positions agree with TRBD1. The CDR3 is 14 residues long. V lost 5 bases and J lost 0; bases outside the gene matches: 0. CDR3 loop: CASSGQGANYGYTF. CDR3 nucleotides: TGTGCCAGCAGTGGACAGGGGGCTAACTATGGCTACACCTTC.

The CDR3 bases are TGTGCCAGCACCCGACTAGCGGGAGACAATGAGCAGTTCTTC. Translation: CASTRLAGDNEQFF. The chain combines TRBV7-2 with TRBJ2-1; TRBD2 aligns across 12 bases. CDR1 is SGHTA and CDR2 is FQGNSA in the germline V gene. The V and J ends lost 7 bases and 5 bases, in that order; junction bases with no gene match: 3. There are 14 residues in the CDR3.

This clonotype came up many times. In DNA form, the CDR3 reads TGTGCCAGCAGTTCTGGTGTTGGCCAGGGGCATGGCTACACCTTC. Protein product: CASSSGVGQGHGYTF. The chain carries TRBV6-5 and TRBJ1-2, with D perhaps TRBD1 (6 bases). V was cut by 4 bases and J by 6 bases, with 18 bases left in between. Germline V gene lookup returns CDR1 MNHEY and CDR2 SVGAGI. The CDR3 is made up of 15 amino acids.

This clonotype was observed a handful of times. The CDR3 is CASSLPRILMKDTQYF. The CDR3 DNA is TGTGCCAGCAGCTTACCTCGAATTCTGATGAAAGATACGCAGTATTTT. This chain joins TRBV13 and TRBJ2-3, with D unclear. From germline, CDR1 is PRHDT and CDR2 FYEKMQ (reference sequence). This CDR3 contains 16 residues. V dropped 2 bases and J dropped 5 bases, with 17 bases sitting between them. Together with reference TRBV13 and TRBJ2-3, the CDR3 gives the full variable domain: AAGVIQSPRHLIKEKRETATLKCYPIPRHDTVYWYQQGPGQDPQFLISFYEKMQSDKGSIPDRFSAQQFSDYHSELNMSSLELGDSALYFCASSLPRILMKDTQYFGPGTRLTVL.

V and J are TRBV25-1 and TRBJ2-7, with 9 bases that match TRBD1. Per germline, CDR1 MGHDK and CDR2 SYGVNS. With 3 bases clipped from V and 3 bases from J, the junction kept 6 bases outside the gene matches. The CDR3 consists of 15 residues. DNA of the CDR3: TGTGCCAGCAGTGATTCCGGGACAGGGTTCTACGAGCAGTACTTC. Protein: CASSDSGTGFYEQYF.

This clonotype was seen many times. The chain recombines TRBV5-1 with TRBJ2-7; TRBD1 is a possible D gene (6 bases). This CDR3 spans 15 amino acids. Trimming removed 0 bases from V and 0 bases from J, with 10 bases in between. Germline V gives CDR1 SGHRS, CDR2 YFSETQ. Here the CDR3 DNA reads TGCGCCAGCAGCTTGGGGACAGCGAGCTCCTACGAGCAGTACTTC. This sequence encodes CASSLGTASSYEQYF.

The CDR3 DNA sequence: TGCAGTGCCGTGTTGGGGTCACGCGAGCAGTTCTTC. Translated: CSAVLGSREQFF. The chain combines TRBV20-1 with TRBJ2-1, with no clear D. Germline V gives CDR1 DFQATT, CDR2 SNEGSKA (reference sequence). This CDR3 comprises 12 residues. Trimming left V 6 bases short and J 10 bases short, with 16 bases between.

This clonotype was observed a few times. The chain couples TRBV9 to TRBJ1-6; the D is unclear. Germline CDR1 is SGDLS and CDR2 is YYNGEE. The CDR3 runs to 14 residues. Trimming cost V 7 bases and J 9 bases, with 17 bases left between them. The CDR3 DNA sequence: TGTGCCAGCGCCGCTGCTACAGTGACTTCACCCCTCCACTTT. Translating gives CASAAATVTSPLHF.